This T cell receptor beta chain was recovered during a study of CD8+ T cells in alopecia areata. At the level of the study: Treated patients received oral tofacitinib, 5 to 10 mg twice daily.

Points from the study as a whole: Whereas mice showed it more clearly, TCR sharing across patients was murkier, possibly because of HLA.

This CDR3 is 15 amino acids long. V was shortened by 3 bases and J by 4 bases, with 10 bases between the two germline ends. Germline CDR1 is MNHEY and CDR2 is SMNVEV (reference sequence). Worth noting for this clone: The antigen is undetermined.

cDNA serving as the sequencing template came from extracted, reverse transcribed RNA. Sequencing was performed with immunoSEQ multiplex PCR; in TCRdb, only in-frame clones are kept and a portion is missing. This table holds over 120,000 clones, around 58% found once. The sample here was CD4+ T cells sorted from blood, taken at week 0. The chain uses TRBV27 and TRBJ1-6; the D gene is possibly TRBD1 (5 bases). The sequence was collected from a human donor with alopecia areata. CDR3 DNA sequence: TGTGCCAGCAGTTTGGGGGGAACGTATAATTCACCCCTCCACTTT. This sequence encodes CASSLGGTYNSPLHF.